A single sample is the source of the 10 T cell receptor beta chains below, sequenced in a study of a mutant IDH1 vaccine in newly diagnosed glioma. Assay used: immunoSEQ multiplex PCR; TCRdb lists only in-frame clones, some missing. The sample lists 60,000 to 65,000 clones, roughly 80% occurring once. Their antigens remain unidentified. Noted time point: week 47, end of study. Every vaccine dose comprised 300 ug of mutant IDH1 20-mer peptide plus topical imiquimod. The source was PBMCs, collected from a glioma patient whose treatment included an IDH1 peptide vaccine. The receptors come from a man aged 25-45 years with glioma.

This clone was recorded a few times. The chain couples TRBV10-1 to TRBJ2-2; D is uncertain. The CDR3 sequence is 11 residues long. The V and J ends lost 7 bases and 6 bases respectively, with 6 bases between them. The germline CDR1 and CDR2 sequences are WNHNN and SYGVQD (reference sequence). CDR3 coding DNA: TGCGCCAGCACGGCATCCGGGGAGCTGTTTTTT. It codes for CASTASGELFF.

CDR3 amino acids: CASIPGQGFEQFF. CDR3 DNA sequence: TGTGCCAGCATCCCGGGACAGGGGTTTGAGCAGTTCTTC. This chain uses TRBV7-9 with TRBJ2-1, with 10 bases aligning to TRBD1. CDR3 size: 13 residues. Germline lookup yields CDR1 SEHNR and CDR2 FQNEAQ (reference sequence). Losses at the gene ends were 7 bases for V and 9 bases for J; bases not matched to a gene: 6.

The J gene is TRBJ2-7, the V gene TRBV27, with TRBD2 matching over 8 bases. The germline V gene encodes CDR1 MNHEY and CDR2 SMNVEV (reference sequence). V lost 5 bases and J lost 4; bases outside the gene matches: 19. The CDR3 is 18 amino acids. Written as DNA, the CDR3 is TGTGCCAGCAGTATAGCGGGACCAAGTTCCGGGGCATCTTACGAGCAGTACTTC. The encoded protein is CASSIAGPSSGASYEQYF.

The gene calls are TRBV30 and TRBJ1-5; D might be TRBD1 (6 bases). The CDR3 has 16 residues. Germline V lookup: CDR1 GTSNPN, CDR2 SVGIG (reference sequence). V lost 4 bases and J lost 5, with 21 bases in between. The CDR3 DNA is TGTGCCTGGACCCCCTATGGGGGGGCGTCCGATCAGCCCCAGCATTTT. Translating gives CAWTPYGGASDQPQHF.

On this clone: At one end the junction does not follow the germline gene, possibly because of a read error. V usage is TRBV5-1 and J usage is TRBJ2-2, with 10 bases that match TRBD2. The CDR3 has 18 residues. Germline V gene lookup returns CDR1 SGHRS and CDR2 YFSETQ. CDR3 loop: CASSPFTSGGAKTGELFF. The CDR3 DNA reads as TGCGCCAGCAGCCCTTTTACCAGCGGGGGGGCGAAAACCGGGGAGCTGTTTTTT.

The chain joins TRBV6-1 to TRBJ2-7; D may be TRBD1 or TRBD2 (5 bases each). The germline V gene has CDR1 MNHNS and CDR2 SASEGT. V gave up 2 bases and J gave up 3 bases, with 8 bases separating them. CDR3 length equals 13 residues. The CDR3 reads CASSEWGNYEQYF. The CDR3 coding sequence is TGTGCCAGCAGTGAATGGGGGAACTACGAGCAGTACTTC.

The chain uses TRBV7-6 and TRBJ1-2; D is possibly TRBD1 (6 bases). Trimming cost V 1 base and J 4 bases, with 13 bases left between them. This CDR3 comprises 15 residues. The germline gives CDR1 SGHVS, CDR2 FNYEAQ. CDR3 nucleotides: TGTGCCAGCAGCTTAGAGCCAGGGGAGGCCTATGGCTACACCTTC. Encoded protein: CASSLEPGEAYGYTF.

The chain couples TRBV5-6 to TRBJ1-2; no clear D. This CDR3 is 15 amino acids long. V lost 0 bases, J lost 1 base, and 10 bases lay in between. Germline CDR1 SGHDT, CDR2 YYEEEE. The CDR3 DNA sequence: TGTGCCAGCAGCTTGGCCCTGCGGTATAACTATGGCTACACCTTC. It yields the protein CASSLALRYNYGYTF.

This clone has a handful of counts. V and J are TRBV9 and TRBJ1-1, with D perhaps TRBD1 (6 bases). The CDR3 totals 15 residues. With 0 bases removed from V and 0 bases from J, the gap between germline ends came to 9 bases. CDR1 is SGDLS, CDR2 YYNGEE, per germline. The CDR3 is CASSVDGGLNTEAFF. In DNA, the CDR3 is TGTGCCAGCAGCGTAGATGGGGGCCTGAACACTGAAGCTTTCTTT.

The CDR3 region is CASSSWGSGANVLTF. CDR3 DNA sequence: TGTGCCAGCAGCTCTTGGGGCTCTGGGGCCAACGTCCTGACTTTC. The genes are TRBV7-9 and TRBJ2-6, with D unclear. V lost 4 bases and J lost 0, with 7 bases in between. The CDR3 extends over 15 amino acids. The germline V gene encodes CDR1 SEHNR and CDR2 FQNEAQ (reference sequence).